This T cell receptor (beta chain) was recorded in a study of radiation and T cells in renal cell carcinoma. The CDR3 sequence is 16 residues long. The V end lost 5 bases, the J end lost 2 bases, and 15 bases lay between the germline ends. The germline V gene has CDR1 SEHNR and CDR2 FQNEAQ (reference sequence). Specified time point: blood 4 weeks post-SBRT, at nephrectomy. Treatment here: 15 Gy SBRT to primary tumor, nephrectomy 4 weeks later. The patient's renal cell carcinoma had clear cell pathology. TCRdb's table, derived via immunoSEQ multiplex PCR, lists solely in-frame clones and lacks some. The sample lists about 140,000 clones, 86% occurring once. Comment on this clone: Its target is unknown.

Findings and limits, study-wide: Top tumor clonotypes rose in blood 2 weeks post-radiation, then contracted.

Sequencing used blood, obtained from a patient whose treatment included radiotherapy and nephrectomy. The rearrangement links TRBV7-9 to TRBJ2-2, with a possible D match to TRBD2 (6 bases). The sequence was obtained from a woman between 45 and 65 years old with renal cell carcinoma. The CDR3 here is CASSPPGLLNTGELFF. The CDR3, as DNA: TGTGCCAGCAGCCCACCGGGACTTCTAAACACCGGGGAGCTGTTTTTT.